One and the same sample provided the 12 T cell receptor beta chains below, sequenced in a study of radiotherapy plus CTLA-4 blockade in lung cancer. Only in-frame clones appear in the TCRdb table, and some are missing; sequencing was by immunoSEQ multiplex PCR. The data show tens of thousands of clones, with approximately 84% seen just once and more than 4% held by the top ten. The sequencing used peripheral blood, collected from a patient treated with radiotherapy plus ipilimumab. The receptors originated from a human donor with non-small cell lung cancer whose response to radiotherapy plus ipilimumab could not be evaluated.

The V and J genes are TRBV5-4 and TRBJ2-1; D ambiguous. The CDR3 length is 13 residues. Trimming pared 0 bases from V and 4 bases from J, leaving 5 bases between. Germline V gene lookup returns CDR1 SGHNT and CDR2 YYREEE (reference sequence). The CDR3 coding sequence is TGTGCCAGCAGCTTGGCCCCGTACAATGAGCAGTTCTTC. Protein product: CASSLAPYNEQFF.

The CDR3 reads CASSLGTATQFF. The CDR3 DNA reads as TGTGCCAGCAGTTTAGGGACTGCGACGCAGTTCTTC. This chain uses TRBV28 with TRBJ2-1, with D perhaps matching TRBD2 (6 bases). The CDR3 extends over 12 amino acids. V lost 2 bases and J 12 bases, leaving 11 bases between the germline ends. Germline V CDR1 and CDR2: MDHEN, SYDVKM.

The V gene is TRBV28, the J gene TRBJ1-2; tentative D call: TRBD1 (5 bases). The CDR3 runs 14 residues. The ends were cut back, 3 bases at V and 8 bases at J, with 16 bases in the middle. Germline lookup yields CDR1 MDHEN and CDR2 SYDVKM. The CDR3 protein is CASSFGGRGPGYTF. The CDR3 DNA reads as TGTGCCAGCAGTTTCGGGGGGAGGGGACCGGGCTACACCTTC.

The chain couples TRBV7-2 to TRBJ2-3; 8 bases are a match to TRBD2. J lost 8 bases, V lost 6 bases, and 13 bases had no gene match. The length of the CDR3 is 15 residues. Germline V CDR1 and CDR2: SGHTA, FQGNSA. The CDR3 loop is CASRPPGLESRTQYF. In DNA form, the CDR3 reads TGTGCCAGCAGACCACCGGGACTAGAATCGCGTACGCAGTATTTT.

The chain recombines TRBV28 with TRBJ2-2; 9 bases are a match to TRBD1. Trimming took 3 bases from V and 1 from J; bases not matched to a gene: 0. The CDR3 sequence is 15 residues long. Germline-derived CDR1 and CDR2 are MDHEN and SYDVKM. Written as DNA, the CDR3 is TGTGCCAGCAGTTTGGGACAGGGGAACACCGGGGAGCTGTTTTTT. It translates to CASSLGQGNTGELFF.

The V and J genes are TRBV5-4 and TRBJ2-1, with 11 bases that match TRBD1. Germline V gene data show CDR1 as SGHNT and CDR2 as YYREEE (reference sequence). V was pared by 4 bases and J by 10 bases, with 19 bases of the junction left unmatched. This CDR3 spans 18 amino acids. CDR3 protein: CASSQGTRDRGAGSEQFF. The CDR3 nucleotides are TGTGCCAGCAGCCAAGGAACCCGGGACAGGGGGGCAGGGAGCGAGCAGTTCTTC.

This chain links TRBV4-1 with TRBJ2-7, with D perhaps matching TRBD2 (6 bases). The CDR3 length is 13 residues. CDR1 and CDR2 (germline): MGHRA, YSYEKL. V lost 4 bases and J lost 2, with 9 bases in between. This CDR3 reads CASSPRETYEQYF. CDR3 bases: TGCGCCAGCAGCCCCCGGGAGACCTACGAGCAGTACTTC.

This chain connects TRBV4-3 to TRBJ2-1; 8 nucleotides line up with TRBD2. Germline assignment: CDR1 LGHNA and CDR2 YSLEER. The CDR3 contains 16 residues. The V gene end was trimmed by 0 bases and the J gene end by 8 bases; junction bases not matched to a gene: 9. Here the CDR3 DNA reads TGCGCCAGCAGCCAAGATCTTCCGGGAGGGGTCGATGAGCAGTTCTTC. Its translation: CASSQDLPGGVDEQFF.

The CDR3 DNA follows: TGTGCCAGCAGCCGACAGAGGGATACGCAGTATTTT. Its translation is CASSRQRDTQYF. The genes are TRBV7-8 and TRBJ2-3; perhaps TRBD1 as D (5 bases). Trimming took off 5 bases at V and 6 bases at J, with 9 bases between the two ends. CDR3 length: 12 residues. Germline CDR1 and CDR2: SGHVS and FQNEAQ.

As to this clone: One end of the junction is discordant with germline, which a read error may explain. This sequence joins TRBV6-1 and TRBJ2-7; possibly TRBD1 for D (6 bases). Germline V gene data show CDR1 as MNHNS and CDR2 as SASEGT. The CDR3 runs to 12 residues. CDR3 loop: CAGSDRIYEQYF. CDR3 sequence (DNA): TGTGCCGGCAGTGACAGGATCTACGAGCAGTACTTC.

This sequence joins TRBV28 and TRBJ2-4; perhaps TRBD1 as D (6 bases). Germline CDR1 and CDR2: MDHEN and SYDVKM. The CDR3 is 13 amino acids. Trimming pared 9 bases from V and 8 bases from J, leaving 17 bases between. CDR3 protein: CAREQGLSDIQYF. CDR3 DNA: TGTGCCAGGGAACAGGGCCTCTCAGACATTCAGTACTTC.

A word on this clone: Distinct nucleotide sequences in the sample also encode this CDR3. The J gene is TRBJ2-1, the V gene TRBV7-6, with D perhaps TRBD2 (6 bases). V was shortened by 4 bases and J by 4 bases, with 8 bases between the two germline ends. This CDR3 contains 13 residues. In germline, CDR1 is SGHVS, CDR2 FNYEAQ. CDR3 sequence: CASSSGGYNEQFF. Here the CDR3 DNA reads TGTGCCAGCAGCTCCGGAGGGTACAATGAGCAGTTCTTC.